The 29 T cell receptor beta chains presented below share a single source sample, sequenced in a study of T cell repertoires in cytomegalovirus infection. TCRdb ran MiXCR on the reads and lists one entry per CDR3 protein. Found here are fewer than 550,000 distinct CDR3 sequences, 26% of them singletons; the top ten hold about 12%. The source material was PBMCs. Source of these receptors: a human donor in good health (CMV status not recorded). Some clones in this sample may be carry-over from other donors' samples.

This clonotype was seen at least ten times. J is TRBJ1-5 and V is TRBV7-2; the D gene is possibly TRBD1 (5 bases). Trimming left V 4 bases short and J 9 bases short, with 19 bases between. The V gene's germline CDR1 is SGHTA and CDR2 FQGNSA. The CDR3 is 15 amino acids. In nucleotides, the CDR3 is TGTGCCAGCAGCTCGCGGGGCGGCCCCAGTTGGCCCCAGCATTTT. This gives the protein CASSSRGGPSWPQHF.

This clonotype was seen many times. The J gene is TRBJ2-5, the V gene TRBV7-2; TRBD2 aligns across 14 bases. V lost 5 bases, J lost 4 bases, and 15 bases stayed unmatched. This CDR3 comprises 19 residues. The V gene's germline CDR1 is SGHTA and CDR2 FQGNSA. The DNA of the CDR3 is TGTGCCAGCAGCGATGGGAAGGGACTAGCGGGAGTAGATCGAGAGACCCAGTACTTC. Encoded protein: CASSDGKGLAGVDRETQYF. The whole variable domain, filled in from reference TRBV7-2 and TRBJ2-5, reads GAGVSQSPSNKVTEKGKDVELRCDPISGHTALYWYRQSLGQGLEFLIYFQGNSAPDKSGLPSDRFSAERTGGSVSTLTIQRTQQEDSAVYLCASSDGKGLAGVDRETQYFGPGTRLLVL.

This clonotype was seen only a few times. The chain's CDR3 is CASQVIGDQPQHF. The DNA for the CDR3 is TGTGCCAGTCAAGTTATCGGAGATCAGCCCCAGCATTTT. The chain couples TRBV19 to TRBJ1-5; D is uncertain. Germline V CDR1 and CDR2: LNHDA, SQIVND (reference sequence). V was cut by 8 bases and J by 5 bases, with 13 bases left in between. The length of the CDR3 is 13 residues. The full variable domain, in which reference TRBV19 and TRBJ1-5 provide the parts outside the CDR3, is DGGITQSPKYLFRKEGQNVTLSCEQNLNHDAMYWYRQDPGQGLRLIYYSQIVNDFQKGDIAEGYSVSREKKESFPLTVTSAQKNPTAFYLCASQVIGDQPQHFGDGTRLSIL.

This clonotype was recorded at least ten times. The V call is TRBV6-2 or TRBV6-3, the J call TRBJ1-1; D ambiguous. The germline V and J ends were trimmed by 3 bases and 1 base, with 9 bases remaining between them. The CDR3 length is 14 residues. Germline-derived CDR1 and CDR2 are MNHEY and SVGEGT. CDR3 protein: CASSYVPRNTEAFF. Written as DNA, the CDR3 is TGTGCCAGCAGTTATGTTCCGAGGAACACTGAAGCTTTCTTT.

The rearrangement uses TRBV15 and TRBJ2-5; D tentatively fits TRBD1 or TRBD2 (5 bases each). The V gene lost 1 base and the J gene lost 4 bases, with 16 bases spanning the gap. Germline CDR1 is LNHNV and CDR2 is YYDKDF (reference sequence). The CDR3 consists of 16 residues. CDR3 nucleotide sequence: TGTGCCACCAGCAGAGGTGGGACGACTTGGTTAGAGACCCAGTACTTC. It is translated as CATSRGGTTWLETQYF.

This clonotype showed up just once. This rearrangement joins TRBV4-3 to TRBJ2-1; 11 bases agree with TRBD1. From germline, CDR1 is LGHNA and CDR2 YSLEER. J gave up 7 bases and V 0 bases, and 5 bases lay outside the gene matches. This CDR3 comprises 16 residues. CDR3 nucleotides: TGCGCCAGCAGCCAAGATCCCGGACAGGGGGCAAATGAGCAGTTCTTC. Translated, it gives CASSQDPGQGANEQFF.

This clonotype was found a few times. V is TRBV4-1 and J is TRBJ1-6; tentative D call: TRBD1 (5 bases). Deletions cut 0 bases from V and 9 bases from J, with 15 bases between. This CDR3 has 16 amino acids. CDR1 and CDR2 from the germline V gene are MGHRA and YSYEKL. CDR3 DNA: TGCGCCAGCAGCCAAGATGTGACAGCGTTTGGTTCACCCCTCCACTTT. Translated, it gives CASSQDVTAFGSPLHF.

This clonotype was observed a handful of times. CDR3 sequence: CASSLGGWGNTEAFF. The CDR3 bases are TGTGCCAGCAGCTTAGGAGGCTGGGGGAACACTGAAGCTTTCTTT. V and J are TRBV11-3 and TRBJ1-1; D gene ambiguous. The germline gives CDR1 SGHNT, CDR2 YENEEA. V was cut by 1 base and J by 1 base, with 10 bases left in between. The CDR3 loop spans 15 amino acids.

The genes are TRBV3-1 and TRBJ1-1, with D possibly matching TRBD1 (6 bases). Germline lookup yields CDR1 LGHDT and CDR2 YNNKEL (reference sequence). The V and J ends lost 6 bases and 1 base respectively, with 12 bases between them. CDR3 length equals 14 residues. The CDR3 spells CASSHGGQNTEAFF. CDR3 bases: TGTGCCAGCAGTCACGGGGGGCAGAACACTGAAGCTTTCTTT.

In its sample, this clonotype was seen many times. CDR3 bases: TGTGCCAGCAGCTTACAAGGTGGTAGCACTGAAGCTTTCTTT. Translated: CASSLQGGSTEAFF. The V gene is TRBV7-2, the J gene TRBJ1-1; D gene uncertain. V gave up 2 bases and J gave up 4 bases, with 11 bases separating them. This CDR3 region has 14 residues. Germline V lookup: CDR1 SGHTA, CDR2 FQGNSA. The entire variable domain, with the rest obtained from reference TRBV7-2 and TRBJ1-1, is as follows: GAGVSQSPSNKVTEKGKDVELRCDPISGHTALYWYRQSLGQGLEFLIYFQGNSAPDKSGLPSDRFSAERTGGSVSTLTIQRTQQEDSAVYLCASSLQGGSTEAFFGQGTRLTVV.

The sample holds many counts of this clonotype. The V gene is TRBV7-9, the J gene TRBJ2-3; D possibly matches TRBD1 or TRBD2 (5 bases each). V was cut by 1 base and J by 2 bases, with 7 bases left in between. CDR1 is SEHNR, CDR2 FQNEAQ, per germline (reference sequence). The CDR3 has 14 amino acids. CDR3 loop: CASSLGGITDTQYF. The CDR3 DNA reads TGTGCCAGCAGCTTAGGGGGGATCACAGATACGCAGTATTTT.

Only a few counts were recorded for this clonotype. The gene calls are TRBV5-6 and TRBJ2-2; tentatively, D is TRBD1 or TRBD2 (5 bases each). V dropped 5 bases and J dropped 5 bases, with 13 bases sitting between them. Per the germline V gene, CDR1 is SGHDT and CDR2 is YYEEEE. This CDR3 is built from 14 residues. CDR3 residues: CASRMRGSTGELFF. CDR3 sequence (DNA): TGTGCCAGCAGAATGAGGGGAAGTACCGGGGAGCTGTTTTTT.

Ten or more counts support this clonotype. The chain recombines TRBV12-3 or TRBV12-4 with TRBJ1-1; the D gene is possibly TRBD1 (6 bases). This CDR3 contains 13 residues. Trimming took 6 bases from V and 5 from J, leaving 13 bases between them. This CDR3 is CASSLKGGTEAFF. DNA for the CDR3: TGTGCCAGCAGCTTAAAGGGGGGGACTGAAGCTTTCTTT.

V usage is TRBV3-1 and J usage is TRBJ2-4; D is undetermined. From germline, CDR1 is LGHDT and CDR2 YNNKEL (reference sequence). V was shortened by 0 bases and J by 15 bases, with 9 bases between the two germline ends. This CDR3 contains 11 residues. CDR3 nucleotides: TGTGCCAGCAGCCAAGATTCGGGCTTGTACTTC. Translating gives CASSQDSGLYF.

CDR3 protein: CASSFIRTAYGYTF. The CDR3 nucleotides read TGTGCCAGCAGTTTTATCCGGACAGCCTATGGCTACACCTTC. The chain combines TRBV12-3 or TRBV12-4 with TRBJ1-2; D possibly corresponds to TRBD1 (6 bases). V lost 3 bases to trimming and J lost 4 bases, with 12 bases between them. The CDR3 totals 14 residues.

To note about this clonotype: This may come from a read error, since a much larger clone is one base off. This chain joins TRBV7-2 and TRBJ2-1, with a possible D match to TRBD2 (5 bases). This CDR3 has 14 amino acids. Germline CDR1 is SGHTA and CDR2 is FQGNSA. The V and J ends lost 3 bases and 12 bases respectively, with 18 bases between them. The DNA of the CDR3 is TGTGCCAGCAGCTTCGGGGTTGCCCGGGGTGGGCAGTTCTTC. This gives the protein CASSFGVARGGQFF.

The chain combines TRBV7-2 with TRBJ1-5, with 9 bases identical to TRBD1. CDR1 is SGHTA, CDR2 FQGNSA, per germline. This CDR3 has 15 amino acids. With 5 bases clipped from V and 1 base from J, the junction kept 3 bases outside the gene matches. CDR3 nucleotides: TGTGCCAGCAGCGTACAGGGGGCGAGCAATCAGCCCCAGCATTTT. It encodes CASSVQGASNQPQHF.

V is TRBV7-6 and J is TRBJ1-1; D gene uncertain. Germline CDR1 reads SGHVS; CDR2 reads FNYEAQ. The ends were cut back, 5 bases at V and 4 bases at J, with 14 bases in the middle. This CDR3 is built from 14 residues. The CDR3 nucleotides read TGTGCCAGCAGCCCGTCATTTTCGATCACTGAAGCTTTCTTT. Translated, it gives CASSPSFSITEAFF.

Only a few counts were recorded for this clonotype. This chain uses TRBV11-3 with TRBJ2-2, with 8 bases matching TRBD1. The germline V gene has CDR1 SGHNT and CDR2 YENEEA. The CDR3 spans 15 residues. J was trimmed by 6 bases and V by 5 bases; bases with no gene match: 8. The CDR3 reads CASSQQGAIAGELFF. The CDR3 nucleotides are TGTGCCAGCAGCCAGCAGGGGGCGATTGCCGGGGAGCTGTTTTTT.

The table lists this clonotype with many counts. The genes are TRBV7-8 and TRBJ2-2; D is unclear. Germline V lookup: CDR1 SGHVS, CDR2 FQNEAQ. The V and J ends lost 2 bases and 7 bases respectively, with 5 bases between them. The CDR3 is 12 amino acids. CDR3 DNA: TGTGCCAGCAGCTTAAGGATCGGGGAGCTGTTTTTT. It yields the protein CASSLRIGELFF.

This clonotype was recorded a few times. V gene TRBV6-2 or TRBV6-3 combines with J gene TRBJ1-5; D unresolved. Trimming removed 6 bases at V and 6 bases at J, with 15 bases between. This CDR3 contains 14 residues. Germline CDR1 is MNHEY and CDR2 is SVGEGT. The chain's CDR3 is CASRKSEPGQPQHF. The CDR3 nucleotides read TGTGCCAGCAGGAAGAGTGAACCGGGTCAGCCCCAGCATTTT.

The chain joins TRBV12-3 or TRBV12-4 to TRBJ1-5; the D gene is possibly TRBD1 (6 bases). V gave up 3 bases and J gave up 11 bases, with 20 bases separating them. The CDR3 loop spans 15 amino acids. The CDR3 spells CASSLSPRGGAAQHF. CDR3 nucleotides: TGTGCCAGCAGTTTGTCTCCCAGGGGAGGAGCGGCCCAGCATTTT.

The chain combines TRBV7-3 with TRBJ2-7; D gene unclear. CDR3 length equals 14 residues. CDR1 is SGHTA, CDR2 FQGTGA, per germline. V lost 0 bases and J 3 bases, leaving 9 bases between the germline ends. CDR3 sequence reads: CASSLTEPNYEQYF. In DNA, the CDR3 is TGTGCCAGCAGCTTAACAGAGCCGAACTACGAGCAGTACTTC.

The genes are TRBV5-6 and TRBJ1-2; D is undetermined. The CDR3 has 15 amino acids. V gave up 4 bases and J gave up 6 bases, with 19 bases separating them. CDR1 is SGHDT, CDR2 YYEEEE, per germline. In nucleotides, the CDR3 is TGTGCCAGCAGCCTTCTCGGCCCGCAGATCCATGGCTACACCTTC. Its protein is CASSLLGPQIHGYTF.

At least ten counts were recorded for this clonotype. The chain uses TRBV7-2 and TRBJ1-6; D gene ambiguous. Trimming shortened V by 1 base and J by 5 bases, and 6 bases separated the two germline ends. This CDR3 has 14 amino acids. Germline lookup yields CDR1 SGHTA and CDR2 FQGNSA. Here the CDR3 DNA reads TGTGCCAGCAGCTTAGACAGAGATAATTCACCCCTCCACTTT. Translation gives CASSLDRDNSPLHF.

The J gene is TRBJ1-4, the V gene TRBV4-1, with TRBD1 identical over 8 bases. The germline gives CDR1 MGHRA, CDR2 YSYEKL. V dropped 1 base and J dropped 8; count of bases not matched to a gene: 15. CDR3 length: 18 amino acids. As DNA, the CDR3 is TGCGCCAGCAGCCAAGTAGGGACAGGAACGAAGACCGACGAAAAACTGTTTTTT. This sequence encodes CASSQVGTGTKTDEKLFF.

This clonotype was seen ten or more times. The chain couples TRBV7-2 to TRBJ1-2; D is perhaps TRBD1 (5 bases). The CDR3 has 13 amino acids. Between the trimmed V and J ends, which lost 5 bases and 4 bases, there was a span of 11 bases. Germline lookup yields CDR1 SGHTA and CDR2 FQGNSA. Written as DNA, the CDR3 is TGTGCCAGCAGCACGGACCAGGGCTATGGCTACACCTTC. The encoded protein is CASSTDQGYGYTF.

This clonotype occurred a few times. The chain employs TRBV11-3 and TRBJ1-4, with D maybe TRBD1 (5 bases). Germline lookup yields CDR1 SGHNT and CDR2 YENEEA. This CDR3 region has 14 residues. With 1 base removed from V and 3 bases from J, the gap between germline ends came to 6 bases. The DNA for the CDR3 is TGTGCCAGCAGCTTAGCGGGGGCTAATGAAAAACTGTTTTTT. Translation: CASSLAGANEKLFF.

V gene TRBV20-1 combines with J gene TRBJ2-4, with a possible D match to TRBD2 (6 bases). Germline V CDR1 and CDR2: DFQATT, SNEGSKA (reference sequence). Trimming stripped 1 base from V and 9 bases from J, with 10 bases between. The CDR3 consists of 12 residues. The CDR3 loop reads CSARVTSSIQYF. Written as DNA, the CDR3 is TGCAGTGCTAGAGTCACTAGCTCCATTCAGTACTTC.